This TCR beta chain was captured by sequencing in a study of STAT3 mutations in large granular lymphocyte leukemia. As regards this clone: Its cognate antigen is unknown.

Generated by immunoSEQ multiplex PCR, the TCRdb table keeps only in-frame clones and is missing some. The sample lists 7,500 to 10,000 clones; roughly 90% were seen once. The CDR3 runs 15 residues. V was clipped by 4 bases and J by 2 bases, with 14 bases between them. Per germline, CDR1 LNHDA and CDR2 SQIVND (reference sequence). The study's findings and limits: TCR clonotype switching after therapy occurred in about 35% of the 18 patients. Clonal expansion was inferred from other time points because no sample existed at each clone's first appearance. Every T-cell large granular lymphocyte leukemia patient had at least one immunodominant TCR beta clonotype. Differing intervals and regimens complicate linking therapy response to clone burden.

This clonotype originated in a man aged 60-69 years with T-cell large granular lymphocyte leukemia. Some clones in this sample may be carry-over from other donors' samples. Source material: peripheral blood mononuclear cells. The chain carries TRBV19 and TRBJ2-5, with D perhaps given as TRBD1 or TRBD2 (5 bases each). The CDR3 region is CASSNYLGRQETQYF. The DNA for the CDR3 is TGTGCCAGTAGTAACTACTTGGGACGTCAAGAGACCCAGTACTTC.